The 26 T cell receptor beta chains in this list originate from one sample, sequenced in a study of blood T cell repertoires in COVID-19. Using immunoSEQ multiplex PCR, the repertoire was profiled, and TCRdb retains in-frame clones only, with some absent. The sample has about 210,000 clones, about 85% seen once. Sequenced: peripheral blood. These TCRs come from a woman older than 75 with acute or convalescent COVID-19.

This clone was recorded a few times. This chain uses TRBV7-2 with TRBJ1-1, with D hard to call. V dropped 3 bases and J dropped 3 bases, with 11 bases sitting between them. From germline, CDR1 is SGHTA and CDR2 FQGNSA. This CDR3 comprises 14 residues. CDR3 loop: CASSFAGLDTEAFF. The CDR3 coding sequence is TGTGCCAGCAGCTTTGCGGGGTTGGACACTGAAGCTTTCTTT. Full variable domain (remainder filled in from reference TRBV7-2 and TRBJ1-1): GAGVSQSPSNKVTEKGKDVELRCDPISGHTALYWYRQSLGQGLEFLIYFQGNSAPDKSGLPSDRFSAERTGGSVSTLTIQRTQQEDSAVYLCASSFAGLDTEAFFGQGTRLTVV.

A single count supports this clone. V usage is TRBV7-2 and J usage is TRBJ1-1, with TRBD1 as a possible D gene (5 bases). Germline V lookup: CDR1 SGHTA, CDR2 FQGNSA. The CDR3 is 14 amino acids. Trimming cost V 4 bases and J 1 base, with 10 bases left between them. CDR3 bases: TGTGCCAGCAGCTCAGGGTCGACGAACACTGAAGCTTTCTTT. This encodes CASSSGSTNTEAFF.

The chain uses TRBV7-8 and TRBJ1-3; maybe TRBD1 (6 bases). Trimming left V 5 bases short and J 4 bases short, with 18 bases between. The CDR3 consists of 16 residues. Germline lookup yields CDR1 SGHVS and CDR2 FQNEAQ. The CDR3 DNA is TGTGCCAGCAGCCCTAACCTCAGGGGTGGAGGAAACACCATATATTTT. Amino acids: CASSPNLRGGGNTIYF.

The genes are TRBV2 and TRBJ1-6, with D unclear. The germline gives CDR1 SNHLY, CDR2 FYNNEI. V lost 7 bases and J lost 4, with 8 bases in between. The CDR3 length is 13 residues. CDR3 sequence reads: CASIDNYNSPLHF. The CDR3 region has the DNA TGTGCCAGCATTGATAATTATAATTCACCCCTCCACTTT.

The chain links TRBV28 to TRBJ1-1; D unresolved. Trimming removed 7 bases at V and 2 bases at J, with 5 bases between. The CDR3 consists of 11 residues. CDR1 MDHEN and CDR2 SYDVKM come from the germline V gene. The CDR3 protein is CASNKNTEAFF. CDR3 coding DNA: TGTGCCAGCAACAAAAACACTGAAGCTTTCTTT.

The chain combines TRBV7-2 with TRBJ1-2; the match to TRBD1 covers 8 bases. The junction had 7 bases not matched to a gene; V was cut back by 0 bases and J by 7 bases. Germline CDR1 reads SGHTA; CDR2 reads FQGNSA. The CDR3 has 15 amino acids. For the CDR3, the DNA is TGTGCCAGCAGCTTAGCGCCGGACAGGGAGAGTGGCTACACCTTC. Its translation is CASSLAPDRESGYTF.

CDR3 sequence: CASSPRGEAFF. The CDR3 DNA sequence: TGTGCCAGCAGCCCCAGAGGTGAAGCTTTCTTT. The chain carries TRBV7-2 and TRBJ1-1, with unresolved D. V lost 5 bases to trimming and J lost 7 bases, with 8 bases between them. The CDR3 sequence is 11 residues long. CDR1 and CDR2 from the germline V gene are SGHTA and FQGNSA.

The rearrangement uses TRBV9 and TRBJ1-3; D possibly corresponds to TRBD1 (5 bases). Trimming took 0 bases from V and 7 from J, leaving 14 bases between them. The CDR3 length is 15 residues. Germline CDR1 reads SGDLS; CDR2 reads YYNGEE. Here the CDR3 DNA reads TGTGCCAGCAGCGTAGTGGGCGAAGGGGTTAACACCATATATTTT. It encodes CASSVVGEGVNTIYF.

This clone has only a few counts. CDR3 in amino acids: CASSGGSNQPQHF. CDR3 nucleotide sequence: TGTGCCAGCAGTGGGGGCAGCAATCAGCCCCAGCATTTT. The chain employs TRBV25-1 and TRBJ1-5; possibly TRBD1 for D (5 bases). V was pared by 4 bases and J by 1 base, with 5 bases between. The germline CDR1 and CDR2 sequences are MGHDK and SYGVNS. The CDR3 consists of 13 residues.

The chain combines TRBV7-2 with TRBJ2-7; 14 bases align to TRBD2. The CDR3 contains 15 residues. Germline V gives CDR1 SGHTA, CDR2 FQGNSA. After removal of 5 bases from V and 5 bases from J, the junction contained 5 bases not matched to a gene. The CDR3 loop reads CASSPGLAGANEQYF. CDR3 sequence (DNA): TGTGCCAGCAGCCCGGGACTAGCGGGAGCCAACGAGCAGTACTTC.

The chain joins TRBV6-5 to TRBJ1-2; TRBD1 might be the D (6 bases). This CDR3 spans 14 amino acids. With 5 bases removed from V and 4 bases from J, the gap between germline ends came to 14 bases. Germline assignment: CDR1 MNHEY and CDR2 SVGAGI. CDR3 DNA: TGTGCCAGCAGTCCCAGTGGGGGCGGCTATGGCTACACCTTC. Protein product: CASSPSGGGYGYTF.

This clone appeared once. CDR3 region: CASSQVGGHSGANVLTF. CDR3 DNA: TGTGCCAGCAGCCAAGTAGGGGGCCACTCTGGGGCCAACGTCCTGACTTTC. The chain links TRBV3-1 (or the pseudogene TRBV3-2) to TRBJ2-6; TRBD1 matches 7 bases. With 1 base clipped from V and 0 bases from J, the junction kept 3 bases outside the gene matches. The germline gives CDR1 LGHDT, CDR2 YNNKEL (reference sequence). There are 17 residues in the CDR3.

The rearrangement joins TRBV29-1 to TRBJ2-1; tentative D call: TRBD2 (5 bases). CDR1 SQVTM and CDR2 ANQGSEA come from the germline V gene. V was shortened by 3 bases and J by 15 bases, with 9 bases between the two germline ends. The CDR3 consists of 9 residues. The CDR3 sequence is CSVDEGSFF. CDR3 sequence (DNA): TGCAGCGTTGATGAGGGTTCGTTCTTC.

V usage is TRBV7-9 and J usage is TRBJ1-4; D is uncertain. V gave up 3 bases and J gave up 8 bases, with 7 bases separating them. The CDR3 loop spans 12 amino acids. Per germline, CDR1 SEHNR and CDR2 FQNEAQ (reference sequence). As DNA, the CDR3 is TGTGCCAGCAGCTTCATCCAAGAAAAACTGTTTTTT. This sequence encodes CASSFIQEKLFF.

The chain joins TRBV20-1 to TRBJ1-2; tentatively, D is TRBD1 (5 bases). This CDR3 contains 11 residues. Looked up from germline, CDR1 is DFQATT and CDR2 is SNEGSKA (reference sequence). V was cut by 4 bases and J by 7 bases, with 10 bases left in between. The CDR3 DNA follows: TGCAGTGCTACAGGGTGGGTTGGCTACACCTTC. Protein sequence: CSATGWVGYTF.

V gene TRBV4-3 combines with J gene TRBJ1-2; a possible D gene is TRBD1 (6 bases). Trimming pared 4 bases from V and 6 bases from J, leaving 15 bases between. CDR3 length: 14 residues. CDR1 and CDR2 from the germline V gene are LGHNA and YSLEER. The CDR3 is CASSRGGFGNGYTF. The DNA of the CDR3 is TGCGCCAGCAGCCGCGGGGGCTTCGGGAATGGCTACACCTTC.

The chain couples TRBV28 to TRBJ2-7; no reliable D call. Germline V lookup: CDR1 MDHEN, CDR2 SYDVKM. Deletions cut 1 base from V and 2 bases from J, with 9 bases between. The CDR3 is made up of 14 amino acids. For the CDR3, the DNA is TGTGCCAGCAGTTTATCGCCCCCTACCTACGAGCAGTACTTC. Its translation: CASSLSPPTYEQYF.

With regard to this clone: The identical CDR3 is also encoded by other nucleotide sequences in the sample. The V gene is TRBV7-9, the J gene TRBJ2-5, with TRBD2 as a possible D gene (6 bases). The CDR3 covers 14 residues. CDR1 and CDR2 (germline): SEHNR, FQNEAQ (reference sequence). The germline V and J ends were trimmed by 3 bases and 5 bases, with 13 bases remaining between them. DNA for the CDR3: TGTGCCAGCAGCTTTGGCGGAGGGGAGGAGACCCAGTACTTC. Its protein product is CASSFGGGEETQYF.

The CDR3 DNA reads TGCAGTTCGGGACTCAGATACGAGCAGTACTTC. Its translation is CSSGLRYEQYF. V is TRBV20-1 and J is TRBJ2-7; D possibly corresponds to TRBD2 (6 bases). From germline, CDR1 is DFQATT and CDR2 SNEGSKA (reference sequence). The germline V and J ends were trimmed by 8 bases and 4 bases, with 12 bases remaining between them. CDR3 length equals 11 residues.

This rearrangement joins TRBV5-1 to TRBJ1-1, with a weak D call TRBD1 (5 bases). Per germline, CDR1 SGHRS and CDR2 YFSETQ. Trimming removed 0 bases at V and 1 base at J, with 13 bases between. The CDR3 totals 16 residues. The CDR3 protein is CASSLVGQFRNTEAFF. For the CDR3, the DNA is TGCGCCAGCAGCTTGGTGGGGCAGTTTAGGAACACTGAAGCTTTCTTT. The variable domain in full, completed from reference TRBV5-1 and TRBJ1-1, reads KAGVTQTPRYLIKTRGQQVTLSCSPISGHRSVSWYQQTPGQGLQFLFEYFSETQRNKGNFPGRFSGRQFSNSRSEMNVSTLELGDSALYLCASSLVGQFRNTEAFFGQGTRLTVV.

V usage is TRBV7-2 and J usage is TRBJ2-1; 7 nucleotides align to TRBD2. The length of the CDR3 is 15 residues. J gave up 8 bases and V 5 bases, and 12 bases lay outside the gene matches. Germline CDR1 reads SGHTA; CDR2 reads FQGNSA. CDR3 loop: CASSVRRGSGDEQFF. CDR3 nucleotides: TGTGCCAGCAGCGTCCGGCGGGGGAGTGGGGATGAGCAGTTCTTC.

The rearrangement joins TRBV10-3 to TRBJ1-1; TRBD1 aligns across 8 bases. Trimming removed 8 bases from V and 4 bases from J; junction bases left unmatched: 3. There are 12 residues in the CDR3. In germline, CDR1 is ENHRY, CDR2 SYGVKD. This CDR3 is CAIGQGGTEAFF. The CDR3 DNA is TGTGCCATCGGACAGGGAGGCACTGAAGCTTTCTTT.

The V call is TRBV14, the J call TRBJ1-1; TRBD1 aligns across 7 bases. V was clipped by 3 bases and J by 1 base; unmatched bases: 14. This CDR3 is 18 amino acids long. Germline CDR1 is SGHDN and CDR2 is FVKESK. CDR3 loop: CASSHLDRENWENTEAFF. The CDR3 nucleotides are TGTGCCAGCAGCCACCTAGACAGGGAGAATTGGGAGAACACTGAAGCTTTCTTT.

This clone was seen only once. J is TRBJ2-5 and V is TRBV7-2; TRBD2 aligns across 12 bases. This CDR3 is 15 amino acids long. CDR1 is SGHTA, CDR2 FQGNSA, per germline. J gave up 4 bases and V 0 bases, and 0 bases lay outside the gene matches. DNA of the CDR3: TGTGCCAGCAGCTTAGCGGGACTAGCGGGAGAGACCCAGTACTTC. Protein: CASSLAGLAGETQYF.

The chain couples TRBV7-2 to TRBJ2-3; 10 bases map to TRBD1. V shed 1 base, J shed 4 bases, and the junction held 5 bases outside the gene matches. The CDR3 contains 16 residues. Per germline, CDR1 SGHTA and CDR2 FQGNSA. The CDR3 region has the DNA TGTGCCAGCAGCTTAGTAGGGACAGGGGTCTCAGATACGCAGTATTTT. The encoded protein is CASSLVGTGVSDTQYF.

This clone was observed many times. This chain connects TRBV27 to TRBJ1-4, with 8 nucleotides matching TRBD1. Germline CDR1 MNHEY, CDR2 SMNVEV (reference sequence). J lost 8 bases, V lost 5 bases, and 7 bases had no gene match. There are 14 residues in the CDR3. CDR3 coding DNA: TGTGCCAGCAGTACTTGGGACAGGCTCGAAAAACTGTTTTTT. Its translation is CASSTWDRLEKLFF.